The T cell receptor beta chain under discussion was sequenced for a study of PD-1 blockade in classical Hodgkin lymphoma. V gave up 4 bases and J gave up 3 bases, with 13 bases separating them. CDR1 is MNHEY and CDR2 is SMNVEV in the germline V gene (reference sequence). CDR3 size: 15 residues. Study-wide points: While CD8+ TCR diversity did not rise significantly by C4D1, CD4+ TCR diversity did. Similar baseline diversity was found in complete responders and newly diagnosed patients. Reports indicated that newly diagnosed patients had lower baseline TCR diversity than healthy donors did.

Every patient relapsed after autologous stem cell transplantation, and brentuximab vedotin exposure varied. With regard to this clone: As yet, its antigen is unknown.

Produced via immunoSEQ multiplex PCR; TCRdb's table is partial and in-frame only. Counted here are about 14,000 clones, approximately 83% occurring once; the ten biggest clones make up less than 25%. The clonotype originates from a human donor with classical Hodgkin lymphoma. The sequencing used peripheral blood mononuclear cells (PBMCs), collected at baseline. The J gene is TRBJ1-3, the V gene TRBV27; D is uncertain. Here the CDR3 reads CASSSSGYLGNTIYF. CDR3 sequence (DNA): TGTGCCAGCAGTTCGTCGGGGTACCTTGGAAACACCATATATTTT.